The following is a T cell receptor (beta chain) sequence with its context. The V gene's germline CDR1 is SEHNR and CDR2 FQNEAQ (reference sequence). V was clipped by 5 bases and J by 2 bases; unmatched bases: 9. The CDR3 has 16 amino acids. This entry belongs to a study of neurological immune-mediated disorders. Each CDR3 protein is one row after TCRdb ran MiXCR on the 5' RACE reads. The table records approximately 100,000 distinct CDR3 sequences, 3.5% of them present only once. The source of this sequence is a woman aged 18-30 years with multiple sclerosis. The source material was PBMCs. This chain joins TRBV7-9 and TRBJ2-7, with 10 bases fitting TRBD2. CDR3 protein: CASSPAAGGMPYEQYF. Written as DNA, the CDR3 is TGTGCCAGCAGCCCCGCAGCGGGAGGGATGCCCTACGAGCAGTACTTC.